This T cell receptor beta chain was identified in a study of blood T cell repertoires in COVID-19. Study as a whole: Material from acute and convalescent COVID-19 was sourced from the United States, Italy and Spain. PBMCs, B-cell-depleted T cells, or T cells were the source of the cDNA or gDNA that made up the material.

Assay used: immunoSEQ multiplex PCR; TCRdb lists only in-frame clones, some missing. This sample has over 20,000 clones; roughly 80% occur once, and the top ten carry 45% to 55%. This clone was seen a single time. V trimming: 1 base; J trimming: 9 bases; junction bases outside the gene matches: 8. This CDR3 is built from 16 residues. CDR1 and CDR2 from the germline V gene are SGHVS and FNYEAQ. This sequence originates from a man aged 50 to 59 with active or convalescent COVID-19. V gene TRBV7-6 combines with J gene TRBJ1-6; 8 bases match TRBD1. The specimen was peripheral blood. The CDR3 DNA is TGTGCCAGCAGCTTAGAGTTGACAGGGGTAGGTTCACCCCTCCACTTT. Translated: CASSLELTGVGSPLHF.